The TCR beta chain under discussion was sequenced for a study of blood T cell repertoires in COVID-19. Study-level information: Some COVID-19 samples were acute and others convalescent; all came from the United States, Italy and Spain. PBMCs, B-cell-depleted T cells, or T cells were the source of the cDNA or gDNA that made up the material.

In the source study's methods: Amplifying reference gene primers gave estimates of nucleated cell counts. The repertoire was sequenced with immunoSEQ multiplex PCR; TCRdb's copy has only in-frame clones and lacks some. V and J calls and clone size are given by that table; D and trimming were obtained from the DNA. The profile covers 100,000 to 150,000 clones, with more than 65% appearing a single time and more than 20% taken by the ten largest. Germline V gene lookup returns CDR1 SNHLY and CDR2 FYNNEI. V shed 2 bases and J 4 bases; nucleotides not matched to a gene: 8. The CDR3 totals 16 residues. The specimen sequenced was peripheral blood. The chain joins TRBV2 to TRBJ1-1; 9 bases line up with TRBD1. The TCR sequence derives from a human donor in a cohort sampled during active COVID-19. The CDR3 nucleotides read TGTGCCAGCAGTGAATACGGACAGGGGATCGGCACTGAAGCTTTCTTT. Translated, it gives CASSEYGQGIGTEAFF.